This paragraph reports one TCR beta chain. This specimen comes from a study of shared clonotypes between healthy human individuals. CD45RO-negative, CCR7-positively selected cells formed the naive CD8 fraction, excluding terminally differentiated effector memory CD45RA+ cells. In the authors' methods: Filtering was not the same, since immunoSEQ gave junction-only sequences without quality scores. Repertoires were generated with immunoSEQ multiplex PCR, while TCRdb's copy carries only in-frame clones and drops some. The V and J calls and clone size were taken over from that table, and D and trimming were inferred from the DNA. The sample has approximately 600,000 clones, 90% to 95% seen once. The V and J ends lost 4 bases and 2 bases, in that order; junction bases with no gene match: 11. This CDR3 comprises 17 residues. Germline assignment: CDR1 MNHEY and CDR2 SMNVEV (reference sequence).

Input material: naive CD8+ T cells sorted from blood. V is TRBV27 and J is TRBJ1-1, with TRBD1 matching 9 bases. This sequence originates from a woman aged 30 to 39 in good health. This CDR3 reads CASSSYRGPRFNTEAFF. The CDR3 nucleotides read TGTGCCAGCAGTTCCTACAGGGGGCCTCGTTTCAACACTGAAGCTTTCTTT.